One sample yielded the 13 T cell receptor beta chains listed below, sequenced in a study of OX40 agonist ivuxolimab in advanced cancers. The assay was immunoSEQ multiplex PCR, and TCRdb's table has in-frame clones only and misses some. This repertoire shows roughly 77,000 clones, 65% to 85% found once; its top ten account for 3.5% to 6%. This sample comprised CD4+ or CD8+ T cells sorted from blood, obtained in a trial of the OX40 agonist ivuxolimab. The receptors shown here come from an adult with an advanced solid tumor such as melanoma, head and neck, liver or kidney cancer.

The V gene is TRBV14, the J gene TRBJ2-1, with 12 bases identical to TRBD2. The germline CDR1 and CDR2 sequences are SGHDN and FVKESK. CDR3 size: 15 residues. The V segment lost 4 bases and the J segment 6 bases; nucleotides outside the gene matches: 4. CDR3 region: CASSPSSGRANEQFF. In DNA, the CDR3 is TGTGCCAGCAGCCCATCTAGCGGGAGGGCCAATGAGCAGTTCTTC.

The rearrangement joins TRBV2 to TRBJ1-2; tentative D call: TRBD1 (6 bases). The CDR3 totals 16 residues. V shed 7 bases and J shed 7 bases, with 25 bases lying between them. Germline CDR1 is SNHLY and CDR2 is FYNNEI. The CDR3 DNA follows: TGTGCCAGCATGGAAACAGGGATCCTTTTTGAATCTGGCTACACCTTC. Amino acids: CASMETGILFESGYTF.

The chain has TRBV6-1 and TRBJ2-5; 7 bases line up with TRBD2. There are 12 residues in the CDR3. Germline lookup yields CDR1 MNHNS and CDR2 SASEGT. The V and J ends lost 4 bases and 4 bases, in that order; junction bases with no gene match: 0. The DNA for the CDR3 is TGTGCCAGCAGTGGGGGGGGAGAGACCCAGTACTTC. Its protein is CASSGGGETQYF.

The chain has TRBV7-9 and TRBJ2-2, with 7 positions matching TRBD1. The CDR3 totals 14 residues. The germline CDR1 and CDR2 sequences are SEHNR and FQNEAQ (reference sequence). J gave up 4 bases and V 4 bases, and 3 bases lay outside the gene matches. The chain's CDR3 is CASSSQGFTGELFF. CDR3 DNA sequence: TGTGCCAGCAGCTCACAGGGGTTCACCGGGGAGCTGTTTTTT.

This rearrangement joins TRBV7-9 to TRBJ1-4, with 9 bases aligning to TRBD1. V gave up 5 bases and J gave up 8 bases; unmatched junction bases: 12. The CDR3 is 16 amino acids. The germline CDR1 and CDR2 sequences are SEHNR and FQNEAQ (reference sequence). CDR3 in amino acids: CASSPGTGWAKEKLFF. The CDR3 DNA sequence: TGTGCCAGCAGCCCTGGGACAGGGTGGGCGAAGGAAAAACTGTTTTTT.

This clone is medium-sized. Different DNA sequences within this sample yield the same CDR3. J is TRBJ2-5 and V is TRBV6-1; 12 positions match TRBD2. The CDR3 loop spans 15 amino acids. V was clipped by 2 bases and J by 2 bases; unmatched bases: 0. Germline V gives CDR1 MNHNS, CDR2 SASEGT. The CDR3 reads CASSELAGGQETQYF. CDR3 coding DNA: TGTGCCAGCAGTGAACTAGCGGGGGGGCAAGAGACCCAGTACTTC.

The chain recombines TRBV4-2 with TRBJ2-3, with 8 positions matching TRBD2. Germline V gives CDR1 LGHNA, CDR2 YNFKEQ. V dropped 0 bases and J dropped 4; count of bases not matched to a gene: 3. This CDR3 comprises 15 residues. The CDR3: CASSQEWRGADTQYF. CDR3 DNA sequence: TGTGCCAGCAGCCAAGAATGGCGGGGGGCAGATACGCAGTATTTT.

This chain joins TRBV19 and TRBJ1-5; TRBD1 matches 7 bases. CDR1 and CDR2 from the germline V gene are LNHDA and SQIVND (reference sequence). The CDR3 contains 14 residues. V shed 6 bases, J shed 2 bases, and the junction held 4 bases outside the gene matches. The chain's CDR3 is CASSPGQGNQPQHF. The CDR3 DNA follows: TGTGCCAGTAGCCCAGGACAGGGCAATCAGCCCCAGCATTTT.

The J gene is TRBJ2-2, the V gene TRBV6-1, with D tentatively TRBD2 (6 bases). Trimming removed 8 bases from V and 5 bases from J, with 15 bases in between. Germline values: CDR1 MNHNS, CDR2 SASEGT. The CDR3 contains 14 residues. CDR3 region: CASVWGAGTGELFF. The CDR3, as DNA: TGTGCCAGCGTCTGGGGTGCGGGAACCGGGGAGCTGTTTTTT.

The chain combines TRBV2 with TRBJ1-5; D uncertain. The CDR3 is made up of 14 amino acids. Germline V gene lookup returns CDR1 SNHLY and CDR2 FYNNEI. The germline V and J ends were trimmed by 6 bases and 3 bases, with 12 bases remaining between them. The DNA of the CDR3 is TGTGCCAGCAGGGCAGACGGTATCAATCAGCCCCAGCATTTT. Translation: CASRADGINQPQHF.

This clone appeared a few times. The chain couples TRBV19 to TRBJ1-1, with 7 bases identical to TRBD1. The CDR3 is 13 amino acids. Germline V lookup: CDR1 LNHDA, CDR2 SQIVND (reference sequence). J lost 5 bases, V lost 3 bases, and 3 bases had no gene match. The CDR3: CASSMGQWTEAFF. CDR3 in DNA: TGTGCCAGTAGTATGGGACAGTGGACTGAAGCTTTCTTT. The entire variable domain, with the rest obtained from reference TRBV19 and TRBJ1-1, is as follows: DGGITQSPKYLFRKEGQNVTLSCEQNLNHDAMYWYRQDPGQGLRLIYYSQIVNDFQKGDIAEGYSVSREKKESFPLTVTSAQKNPTAFYLCASSMGQWTEAFFGQGTRLTVV.

The rearrangement uses TRBV27 and TRBJ2-3, with 9 bases fitting TRBD2. V dropped 7 bases and J dropped 6; count of bases not matched to a gene: 8. The CDR3 loop spans 14 amino acids. Germline lookup yields CDR1 MNHEY and CDR2 SMNVEV (reference sequence). The CDR3 nucleotides are TGTGCCAGCAAAGTAGCGGGGGCTACGGATACGCAGTATTTT. It encodes CASKVAGATDTQYF.

The chain combines TRBV27 with TRBJ2-5; D is undetermined. The end of the DNA is better explained by TRBJ2-7, so the J call may be wrong. Germline-derived CDR1 and CDR2 are MNHEY and SMNVEV (reference sequence). CDR3 length: 15 amino acids. The CDR3 here is CASSSILGPTDEQYF. In nucleotides, the CDR3 is TGTGCCAGCAGTTCCATTCTGGGCCCGACGGACGAGCAGTACTTC.